This T cell receptor (beta chain) is drawn from a study of regulatory T cells in long-lasting Graves disease. CDR1 is MNHNS, CDR2 SASEGT, per germline. V lost 4 bases, J lost 1 base, and 12 bases lay in between. The CDR3 is made up of 15 amino acids. This clonotype was recorded at least ten times. Noted time point: newly diagnosed GD, antithyroid drugs for less than 3 months. PBMCs provided the RNA from which the TCR library was made. The authors built TCR beta libraries using iRepertoire HTBI primers and Arm-PCR of CDR3 regions. TCRdb re-derived calls from the multiplex PCR reads in MiXCR, one entry per CDR3 protein. Among about 540,000 distinct CDR3 sequences listed, 13% were seen once. These data were likewise used in another study, on T cells in Graves' hyperthyroidism and ophthalmopathy. That study reports: The HTBI set primed first-round TCR CDR3 RT-PCR.

Sequenced here: peripheral blood mononuclear cells (PBMCs), sampled at new diagnosis, from a patient treated with antithyroid drugs. The TCR comes from a man aged 25 to 40 with Graves disease. The rearrangement links TRBV6-1 to TRBJ2-3; possible D gene TRBD1, 5 bases. CDR3: CASSVSRVGTDTQYF. CDR3 DNA: TGTGCCAGCAGTGTTTCCAGGGTGGGCACAGATACGCAGTATTTT.